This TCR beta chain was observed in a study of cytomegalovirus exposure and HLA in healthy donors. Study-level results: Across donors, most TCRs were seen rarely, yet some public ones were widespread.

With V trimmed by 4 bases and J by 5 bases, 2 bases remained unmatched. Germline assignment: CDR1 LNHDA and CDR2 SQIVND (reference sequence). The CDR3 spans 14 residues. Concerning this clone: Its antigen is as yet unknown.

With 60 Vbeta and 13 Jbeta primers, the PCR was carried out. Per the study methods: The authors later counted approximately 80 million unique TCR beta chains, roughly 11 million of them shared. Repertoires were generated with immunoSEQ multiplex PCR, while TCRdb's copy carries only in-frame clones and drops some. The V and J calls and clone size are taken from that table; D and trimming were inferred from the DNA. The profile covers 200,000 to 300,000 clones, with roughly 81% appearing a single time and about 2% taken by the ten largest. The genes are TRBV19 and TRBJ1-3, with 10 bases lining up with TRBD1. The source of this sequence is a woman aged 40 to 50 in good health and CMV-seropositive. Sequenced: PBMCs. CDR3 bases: TGTGCCAGTAGTACGGGACAGGGGAGAAACACCATATATTTT. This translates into CASSTGQGRNTIYF.